This T cell receptor beta chain was captured in a study of PD-L1 blockade in urothelial cancer. As to time point: pretreatment peripheral blood. This clone was picked up one time. TCRdb's table, derived via immunoSEQ multiplex PCR, lists solely in-frame clones and lacks some. The data hold roughly 95,000 clones, with around 86% observed a single time. The CDR3 length is 13 residues. The germline gives CDR1 GTSNPN, CDR2 SVGIG (reference sequence). V lost 1 base to trimming and J lost 2 bases; unmatched junction nucleotides: 1. The TCR was taken from a man in his 60s with urothelial cancer. The starting material was PBMCs, obtained around atezolizumab (anti-PD-L1) treatment. This chain connects TRBV30 to TRBJ1-2; 7 bases are shared with TRBD1. The CDR3 DNA is TGTGCCTGGAGTGCGGACAGGAACTATGGCTACACCTTC. This encodes CAWSADRNYGYTF.